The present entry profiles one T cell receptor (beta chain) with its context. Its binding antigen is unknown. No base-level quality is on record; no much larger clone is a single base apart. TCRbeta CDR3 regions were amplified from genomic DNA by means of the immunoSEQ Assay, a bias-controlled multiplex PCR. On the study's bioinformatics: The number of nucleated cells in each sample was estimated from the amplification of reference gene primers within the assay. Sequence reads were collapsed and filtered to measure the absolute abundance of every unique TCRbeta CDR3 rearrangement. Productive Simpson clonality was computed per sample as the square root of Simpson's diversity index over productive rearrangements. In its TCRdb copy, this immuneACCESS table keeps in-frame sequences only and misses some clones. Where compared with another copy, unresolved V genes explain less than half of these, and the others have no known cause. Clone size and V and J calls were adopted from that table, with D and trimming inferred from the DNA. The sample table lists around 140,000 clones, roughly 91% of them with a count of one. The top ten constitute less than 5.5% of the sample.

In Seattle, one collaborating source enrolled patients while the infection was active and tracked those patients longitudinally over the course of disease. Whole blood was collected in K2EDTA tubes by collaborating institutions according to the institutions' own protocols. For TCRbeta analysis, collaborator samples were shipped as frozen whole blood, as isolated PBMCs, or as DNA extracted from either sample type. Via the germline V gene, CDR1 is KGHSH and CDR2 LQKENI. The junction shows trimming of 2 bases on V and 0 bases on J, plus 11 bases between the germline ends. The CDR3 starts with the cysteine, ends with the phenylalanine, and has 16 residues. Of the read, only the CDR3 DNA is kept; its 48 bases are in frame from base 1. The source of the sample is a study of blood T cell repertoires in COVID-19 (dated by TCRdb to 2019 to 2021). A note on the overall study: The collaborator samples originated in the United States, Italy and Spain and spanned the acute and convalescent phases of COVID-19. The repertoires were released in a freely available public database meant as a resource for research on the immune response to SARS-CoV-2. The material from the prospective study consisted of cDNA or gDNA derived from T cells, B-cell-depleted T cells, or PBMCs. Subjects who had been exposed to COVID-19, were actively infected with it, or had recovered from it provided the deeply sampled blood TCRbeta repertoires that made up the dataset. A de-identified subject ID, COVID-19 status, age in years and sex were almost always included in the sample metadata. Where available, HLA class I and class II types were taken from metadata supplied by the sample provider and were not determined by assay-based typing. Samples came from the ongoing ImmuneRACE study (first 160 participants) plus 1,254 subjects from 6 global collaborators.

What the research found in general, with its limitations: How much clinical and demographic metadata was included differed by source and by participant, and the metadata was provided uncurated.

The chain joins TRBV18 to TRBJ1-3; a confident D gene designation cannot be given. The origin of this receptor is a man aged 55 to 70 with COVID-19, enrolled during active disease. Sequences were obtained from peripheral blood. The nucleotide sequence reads TGTGCCAGCTCACCAACAGCCGGAACCTCTGGAAACACCATATATTTT. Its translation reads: CASSPTAGTSGNTIYF.